These T cell receptor beta chains were read from a single sample in a study of cytomegalovirus exposure and HLA in healthy donors. Data came from immunoSEQ multiplex PCR; TCRdb stores just in-frame clones and leaves some out. Of over 85,000 clones listed, about 80% are singletons. Sequencing was performed on PBMCs. Receptors were obtained from a man between 25 and 39 years old in good health and CMV-seropositive. CDR3s include the opening cysteine and the closing phenylalanine or tryptophan. The D gene is left open where the match is weak. Some rows have no size entry. The others give once, few or many, or a class for an expanded clone.

TRBD1	15	few	TRBJ2-7	TRBV6-5	TGTGCCAGCAGACCCCTCCGGGACAGGGCCCACGAGCAGTACTTC	CASRPLRDRAHEQYF
NA	17	NA	TRBJ2-6	TRBV7-6	TGTGCCAGCAGCTTTCTCCCCCCGAGCTCTGGGGCCAACGTCCTGACTTTC	CASSFLPPSSGANVLTF
TRBD1	15	once	TRBJ2-1	TRBV19	TGTGCCAGTAGTATAGGAGGGGGCAATTACAATGAGCAGTTCTTC	CASSIGGGNYNEQFF
NA	14	few	TRBJ1-4	TRBV11-2	TGTGCCAGCAACCAGCCGACAGAAAATGAAAAACTGTTTTTT	CASNQPTENEKLFF
TRBD2	16	NA	TRBJ2-1	TRBV7-2	TGTGCCAGCAGCTTAGTCAGCGGGGGGAGGAACAATGAGCAGTTCTTC	CASSLVSGGRNNEQFF
TRBD1	14	NA	TRBJ1-4	TRBV6-5	TGTGCCAGCAGAGGACAGGGCCCCCATGAAAAACTGTTTTTT	CASRGQGPHEKLFF
TRBD2	16	few	TRBJ2-7	TRBV7-9	TGTGCCAGCAGCACTCCCGGGACTAGCATTCCCTACGAGCAGTACTTC	CASSTPGTSIPYEQYF
NA	16	NA	TRBJ1-6	TRBV28	TGTGCCAGCAGTCTAACGGGACAACGGTTTTATTCACCCCTCCACTTT	CASSLTGQRFYSPLHF
TRBD1	14	NA	TRBJ1-2	TRBV12-5	TGTGCTAGTGGACCCGGACAGGGAGCGAATGGCTACACCTTC	CASGPGQGANGYTF
NA	16	few	TRBJ2-1	TRBV28	TGTGCCAGCAGGAGGGCTTCAGGGGATTTGCACAATGAGCAGTTCTTC	CASRRASGDLHNEQFF
TRBD2	18	NA	TRBJ2-3	TRBV27	TGTGCCAGCAGTTCCCCCGAGATAGCGGGGGGGCATGGAGATACGCAGTATTTT	CASSSPEIAGGHGDTQYF
TRBD2	15	once	TRBJ2-1	TRBV23-1	TGCGCCGGGATCGTGAGCGGGGGGTCCTACAATGAGCAGTTCTTC	CAGIVSGGSYNEQFF
NA	14	once	TRBJ1-1	TRBV5-6	TGTGCCAGCAGCTTTGGGACGGGGACAACTGAAGCTTTCTTT	CASSFGTGTTEAFF
TRBD1	16	NA	TRBJ1-5	TRBV9	TGTGCCAGCAGCGTAGGGGACAGGGTCGGCAATCAGCCCCAGCATTTT	CASSVGDRVGNQPQHF
TRBD2	15	NA	TRBJ2-2	TRBV14	TGTGCCAGCAAGACTAGCGGGACGGCTATCGGGGAGCTGTTTTTT	CASKTSGTAIGELFF
TRBD1	17	NA	TRBJ2-1	TRBV2	TGTGCCAGCAGTTCTAATCCGGGACAGTTCTCCTACAATGAGCAGTTCTTC	CASSSNPGQFSYNEQFF
NA	16	NA	TRBJ1-4	TRBV28	TGTGCCAGCGTAATTGGGGGCCGGTGGGGTAATGAAAAACTGTTTTTT	CASVIGGRWGNEKLFF
TRBD1	14	once	TRBJ2-1	TRBV13	TGTGCCAGCAGCGAGGACAGGAACTACAATGAGCAGTTCTTC	CASSEDRNYNEQFF
NA	13	NA	TRBJ1-6	TRBV28	TGTGTCACAGCAGGAGGGGTTAATTCACCCCTCCACTTT	CVTAGGVNSPLHF
NA	17	NA	TRBJ2-3	TRBV2	TGTGCCAGCAGTGAACTGGGTCTAGCCCCCTCCCCAGATACGCAGTATTTT	CASSELGLAPSPDTQYF
TRBD1	15	NA	TRBJ2-7	TRBV6-5	TGTGCCAGCAGTACGCCGGGACAGGGGGAATACGAGCAGTACTTC	CASSTPGQGEYEQYF
TRBD1	14	NA	TRBJ1-1	TRBV9	TGTGCCAGCAGCGCTCGACAGGGATTCACTGAAGCTTTCTTT	CASSARQGFTEAFF
NA	17	NA	TRBJ2-6	TRBV7-2	TGTGCCAGCAGCTTTTTTACCACGGGGTCTGGGGCCAACGTCCTGACTTTC	CASSFFTTGSGANVLTF
TRBD1	14	NA	TRBJ1-1	TRBV19	TGTGCCAGTAGTATTGGACAGGGGAACACTGAAGCTTTCTTT	CASSIGQGNTEAFF
TRBD1	17	few	TRBJ1-1	TRBV6-1	TGTGCCAGCAGTGGATTCTGGACAGGGGGCATGAACACTGAAGCTTTCTTT	CASSGFWTGGMNTEAFF
NA	15	NA	TRBJ1-2	TRBV14	TGTGCCAGCAGCCCTTTCAGGGGCGACACCTATGGCTACACCTTC	CASSPFRGDTYGYTF
NA	12	NA	TRBJ2-7	TRBV27	TGTGCCAGCAGTTTCACAGGGTCCGAGCAGTACTTC	CASSFTGSEQYF